The next 13 T cell receptor beta chains were all read from a single sample in a study of CD8 T cells in ankylosing spondylitis. TCRdb re-called the 5' RACE reads with MiXCR, one entry per CDR3 protein. The sample consists of over 100,000 distinct CDR3 sequences, 6% to 8.5% of them appearing once. The sequencing input was blood, either unsorted or a sorted T cell fraction (not recorded which). The origin of the receptors is a male donor with ankylosing spondylitis or in good health (not recorded which).

This clonotype was seen many times. The chain uses TRBV12-3 or TRBV12-4 and TRBJ2-7; a possible D gene is TRBD2 (5 bases). This CDR3 contains 13 residues. V was pared by 0 bases and J by 6 bases, with 9 bases between. CDR3 coding DNA: TGTGCCAGCAGTTTAGCGGGAGCGGCCGAGCAGTACTTC. This gives the protein CASSLAGAAEQYF.

This clonotype appeared many times. The chain recombines TRBV20-1 with TRBJ2-4; TRBD2 agrees at 13 bases. V lost 4 bases and J lost 3; bases outside the gene matches: 3. From germline, CDR1 is DFQATT and CDR2 SNEGSKA (reference sequence). The CDR3 runs to 15 residues. DNA for the CDR3: TGCAGTGCTACGCGACTAGCGGGGGGCAAAAACATTCAGTACTTC. Its protein is CSATRLAGGKNIQYF.

The table lists this clonotype with many counts. The rearrangement uses TRBV5-1 and TRBJ2-5, with D possibly being TRBD1 or TRBD2 (6 bases each). There are 15 residues in the CDR3. The germline V and J ends were trimmed by 4 bases and 5 bases, with 18 bases remaining between them. Germline V gene data show CDR1 as SGHRS and CDR2 as YFSETQ. The CDR3 protein is CASSTQGTARETQYF. CDR3 bases: TGCGCCAGCAGCACCCAGGGGACTGCGCGGGAGACCCAGTACTTC.

The table lists this clonotype with many counts. This chain joins TRBV15 and TRBJ2-1; D could derive from TRBD1 or TRBD2 (6 bases each). Per germline, CDR1 LNHNV and CDR2 YYDKDF (reference sequence). V lost 8 bases and J 2 bases, leaving 13 bases between the germline ends. The CDR3 is 14 residues long. The CDR3 nucleotides are TGTGCCACCTCTCCTGGGGGGCCCTACAATGAGCAGTTCTTC. This encodes CATSPGGPYNEQFF.

This clonotype was found a few times. The chain recombines TRBV12-3 or TRBV12-4 with TRBJ2-1, with D possibly matching TRBD1 (6 bases). V was pared by 5 bases and J by 4 bases, with 12 bases between. The CDR3 runs to 14 residues. The CDR3 spells CASSQRTEYNEQFF. CDR3 DNA: TGTGCCAGCAGTCAGAGGACAGAGTACAATGAGCAGTTCTTC.

This clonotype was observed many times. The chain uses TRBV12-3 or TRBV12-4 and TRBJ2-7, with 9 bases aligning to TRBD1. This CDR3 comprises 14 residues. Trimming removed 6 bases from V and 3 bases from J; junction bases left unmatched: 6. The CDR3 nucleotides read TGTGCCAGCAGACCGACAGGGGGTTACTACGAGCAGTACTTC. As protein: CASRPTGGYYEQYF.

This clonotype was seen many times. The CDR3 DNA reads as TGTGCCAGCAGCTTAGGGACAGTCGAGACCCAGTACTTC. The encoded protein is CASSLGTVETQYF. The chain employs TRBV7-8 and TRBJ2-5; possible D gene TRBD1, 6 bases. The V and J ends lost 1 base and 5 bases respectively, with 8 bases between them. From germline, CDR1 is SGHVS and CDR2 FQNEAQ. The CDR3 runs to 13 residues.

This clonotype was seen ten or more times. The V and J genes are TRBV14 and TRBJ2-1, with 8 bases lining up with TRBD1. Per germline, CDR1 SGHDN and CDR2 FVKESK. This CDR3 region has 16 residues. After removal of 1 base from V and 5 bases from J, the junction contained 7 bases not matched to a gene. CDR3 bases: TGTGCCAGCAGCCAAGGACAGGGGCGGACGAACAATGAGCAGTTCTTC. Translating it yields CASSQGQGRTNNEQFF.

This clonotype has a count of ten or more. This chain links TRBV4-3 with TRBJ2-1; 7 bases align to TRBD2. Trimming took 1 base from V and 12 from J; bases not matched to a gene: 3. Germline V gene data show CDR1 as LGHNA and CDR2 as YSLEER. The CDR3 has 12 residues. CDR3 region: CASSQGGSGQFF. For the CDR3, the DNA is TGCGCCAGCAGCCAAGGCGGGAGCGGGCAGTTCTTC.

At least ten counts were recorded for this clonotype. The rearrangement uses TRBV10-1 and TRBJ2-7; 12 bases match TRBD2. The length of the CDR3 is 14 residues. V was clipped by 5 bases and J by 2 bases; unmatched bases: 1. CDR1 is WNHNN and CDR2 is SYGVQD in the germline V gene (reference sequence). CDR3 DNA: TGCGCCAGCAGTCGGACTAGCGGGGCCTACGAGCAGTACTTC. Translation: CASSRTSGAYEQYF.

As regards this clonotype: A clone one base away is much larger, so this may be a read error. V is TRBV5-1 and J is TRBJ2-2; no clear D gene. Trimming shortened V by 0 bases and J by 6 bases, and 3 bases separated the two germline ends. CDR1 and CDR2 from the germline V gene are SGHRS and YFSETQ. The CDR3 covers 12 residues. In DNA form, the CDR3 reads TGCGCCAGCAGCTTGGAGCCCGGGGAGCTGTTTTTT. This encodes CASSLEPGELFF. The variable domain in full, with the rest retrieved from reference TRBV5-1 and TRBJ2-2, is KAGVTQTPRYLIKTRGQQVTLSCSPISGHRSVSWYQQTPGQGLQFLFEYFSETQRNKGNFPGRFSGRQFSNSRSEMNVSTLELGDSALYLCASSLEPGELFFGEGSRLTVL.

For this clonotype: A much larger clone lies one base from this, so it may be a read error. This sequence joins TRBV9 and TRBJ2-1; D possibly corresponds to TRBD2 (5 bases). CDR1 and CDR2 (germline): SGDLS, YYNGEE. Trimming cost V 0 bases and J 8 bases, with 12 bases left between them. This CDR3 has 14 residues. The CDR3 nucleotides read TGTGCCAGCAGCGTAGGGGATTTGAGGGATGAGCAGTTCTTC. Protein sequence: CASSVGDLRDEQFF.

The table lists this clonotype with many counts. The chain joins TRBV18 to TRBJ1-5; TRBD1 might be the D (6 bases). V was pared by 5 bases and J by 1 base, with 9 bases between. Germline V CDR1 and CDR2: KGHSH, LQKENI. CDR3 length equals 14 residues. The CDR3 region is CASSSGASNQPQHF. The CDR3 region has the DNA TGTGCCAGCTCATCAGGGGCCAGCAATCAGCCCCAGCATTTT.